This TCR beta chain comes out of a study of blood T cell repertoires in COVID-19. The wider study: Nucleic acid was either cDNA or gDNA, and it came from T cells, B-cell-depleted T cells, or PBMCs.

The protocol was immunoSEQ multiplex PCR, while the TCRdb copy is restricted to in-frame clones and leaves out a portion. This table has about half a million clones, 80% to 90% appearing once. The study recruited people aged 18 to 89 years across 20 to 30 US areas. The source material was PBMCs or T cells enriched from blood (not recorded which). This TCR was sampled from a woman in her fifties or sixties who had recovered from COVID-19.

The CDR3 reads CASSLEHGRGEKLFF. The DNA of the CDR3 is TGCGCCAGCAGCTTGGAGCATGGGAGGGGCGAAAAACTGTTTTTT. This rearrangement joins TRBV5-1 to TRBJ1-4; possible D gene TRBD1, 5 bases. The CDR3 length is 15 residues. The germline CDR1 and CDR2 sequences are SGHRS and YFSETQ. V was trimmed by 0 bases and J by 8 bases, leaving 14 bases between them.